The clone carrying this T cell receptor (beta chain) was found once. What it recognizes is unknown. The source of the sample is a study of OX40 agonist ivuxolimab in advanced cancers. Study details: Participants averaged about 60 years of age (range about 23 to 90) and were 75% to 90% male.

Clones were read by immunoSEQ multiplex PCR, and TCRdb kept only the in-frame ones, dropping some. This sample yields fewer than 40,000 clones, of which about nine tenths are seen a single time; under 1% belongs to the top ten. Trimming took 1 base from V and 6 from J, leaving 10 bases between them. This CDR3 contains 13 residues. Per germline, CDR1 SGHTA and CDR2 FQGNSA. Study-level findings and limits: On average, a greater number of expanded clones characterised CD8+ T cells relative to CD4+. There was clonal expansion of CD4+ and CD8+ blood T cells by week 6 at 0.1 to 3.0 mg/kg.

Exclusion of a patient followed from autoimmune disease history or systemic immunosuppression. The clonotype was recovered from an adult with an advanced solid tumor such as melanoma, head and neck, liver or kidney cancer. Sequenced here: CD4+ or CD8+ T cells sorted from blood, sampled in a trial of the OX40 agonist ivuxolimab. The gene calls are TRBV7-2 and TRBJ2-7; D is unclear. The CDR3 loop reads CASSLDYTLEQYF. In DNA, the CDR3 is TGTGCCAGCAGCTTAGACTACACCCTCGAGCAGTACTTC.